The rows below give T cell receptor beta chains drawn from one sample of a study of T-cell reconstitution after alpha-beta-depleted transplantation in children. TCRdb fed the PCR reads into MiXCR, producing one record per CDR3 protein. The sample consists of about 480,000 distinct CDR3 sequences, 9.5% to 15% of them appearing once. The material sequenced was PBMCs from the stem cell graft donor, taken from the stem cell graft. The source of these receptors is a human donor who donated a stem cell graft to a child with combined immunodeficiency. Each CDR3 is given with its conserved first and last residue. Fields, in order: V gene, D gene, CDR3 protein. A D gene is named only where the DNA matches it firmly.

V gene: TRBV25-1; D gene: .; CDR3 protein: CASSVGSGDNEQFF
V gene: TRBV12-3/TRBV12-4; D gene: TRBD2; CDR3 protein: CASSSLLRNGRAKNIQYF
V gene: TRBV5-1; D gene: TRBD2; CDR3 protein: CASSLLREGRTDTQYF
V gene: TRBV29-1; D gene: TRBD2; CDR3 protein: CSVRRGLAGNTGELFF
V gene: TRBV12-3/TRBV12-4; D gene: .; CDR3 protein: CASSFQTEAFF
V gene: TRBV27; D gene: TRBD1; CDR3 protein: CASSLFGTGQGTGELFF
V gene: TRBV12-3/TRBV12-4; D gene: .; CDR3 protein: CASSFPERTVRSRENTGELFF
V gene: TRBV7-9; D gene: .; CDR3 protein: CASSHPITEMNTEAFF
V gene: TRBV20-1; D gene: TRBD2; CDR3 protein: CSARGSGTSGIYEQYF
V gene: TRBV21-1; D gene: .; CDR3 protein: CASSKGPGLETQYF
V gene: TRBV12-3/TRBV12-4; D gene: TRBD1; CDR3 protein: CAALTGGGELFF
V gene: TRBV9; D gene: .; CDR3 protein: CASGPDTQYF
V gene: TRBV7-3; D gene: .; CDR3 protein: CASSLIPQGEAFF
V gene: TRBV24-1; D gene: .; CDR3 protein: CATSDKDRAYEQYF
V gene: TRBV11-2; D gene: TRBD2; CDR3 protein: CASSLVSREGNEQFF
V gene: TRBV18; D gene: .; CDR3 protein: CASSPVGAGETEAFF
V gene: TRBV5-1; D gene: .; CDR3 protein: CASSFLQGGGANVLTF
V gene: TRBV5-1; D gene: .; CDR3 protein: CASSLDRLPDTQYF
V gene: TRBV5-1; D gene: .; CDR3 protein: CASSLASSNTGELFF
V gene: TRBV18; D gene: .; CDR3 protein: CASSPRTDGGEQYF
V gene: TRBV10-3; D gene: TRBD1; CDR3 protein: CAISTGEAFF
V gene: TRBV18; D gene: .; CDR3 protein: CASSPPTDNEQFF
V gene: TRBV12-3/TRBV12-4; D gene: .; CDR3 protein: CASSWGTPGTQYF
V gene: TRBV12-3/TRBV12-4; D gene: .; CDR3 protein: CASRYQGDYEQYF
V gene: TRBV7-9; D gene: .; CDR3 protein: CASSWDGLDEQYF
V gene: TRBV6-1; D gene: .; CDR3 protein: CASRRDSGSGRELFF
V gene: TRBV5-1; D gene: TRBD1; CDR3 protein: CASSLFTGDVYGYTF